The TCR beta chain under discussion was sequenced for a study of regulatory T cells in long-lasting Graves disease. The time point here: persistent/refractory GD, antithyroid drugs over 5 years with positive TRAb. Preparation of the TCR library used RNA extracted from PBMCs. Xi'an, China, was home to the endocrinology department that provided patients. Study observations and caveats: The researchers studied only peripheral blood, not thyroid tissue.

V lost 5 bases and J lost 7; bases outside the gene matches: 10. CDR1 and CDR2 (germline): SGHTA, FQGNSA. The CDR3 consists of 15 residues. Concerning this clonotype itself: The antigen remains undetermined.

The TCR beta library used iRepertoire HTBI primers with Arm-PCR amplification of CDR3. TCRdb analysed the multiplex PCR reads with MiXCR anew, one entry per CDR3 protein. The data contain 400,000 to 500,000 distinct CDR3 sequences, roughly 23% of them singletons. The chain uses TRBV7-2 and TRBJ2-5; TRBD2 agrees at 10 bases. The sequencing here drew on peripheral blood mononuclear cells (PBMCs), taken when the disease was refractory, from a patient treated with antithyroid drugs. This clonotype was sampled from a female donor with Graves disease. The CDR3 protein is CASSPPIAGGGTQYF. CDR3 bases: TGTGCCAGCAGCCCCCCGATAGCGGGAGGTGGGACCCAGTACTTC.